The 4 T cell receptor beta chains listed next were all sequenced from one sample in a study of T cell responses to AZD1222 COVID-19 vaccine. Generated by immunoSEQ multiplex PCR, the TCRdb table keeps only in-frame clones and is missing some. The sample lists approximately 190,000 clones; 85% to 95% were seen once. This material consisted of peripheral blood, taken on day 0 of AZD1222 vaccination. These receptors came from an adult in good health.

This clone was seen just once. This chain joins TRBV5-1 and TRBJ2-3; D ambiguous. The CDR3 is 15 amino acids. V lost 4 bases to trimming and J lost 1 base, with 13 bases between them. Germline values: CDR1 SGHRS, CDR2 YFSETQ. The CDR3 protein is CASSIGGIGTDTQYF. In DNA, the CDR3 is TGCGCCAGCAGCATCGGCGGAATTGGCACAGATACGCAGTATTTT.

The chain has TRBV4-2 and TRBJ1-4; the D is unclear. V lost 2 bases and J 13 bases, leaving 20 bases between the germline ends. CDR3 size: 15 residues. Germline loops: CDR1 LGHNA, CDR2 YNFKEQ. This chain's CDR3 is CASSQTRRHNEVLFF. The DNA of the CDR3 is TGTGCCAGCAGCCAAACGAGACGGCATAATGAAGTACTGTTTTTT.

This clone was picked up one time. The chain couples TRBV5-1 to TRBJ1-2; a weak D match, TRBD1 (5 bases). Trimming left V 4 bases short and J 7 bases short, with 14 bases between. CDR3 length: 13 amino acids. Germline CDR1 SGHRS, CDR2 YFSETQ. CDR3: CASSTGAGLGYTF. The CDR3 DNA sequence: TGCGCCAGCAGCACGGGCGCGGGGCTTGGCTACACCTTC.

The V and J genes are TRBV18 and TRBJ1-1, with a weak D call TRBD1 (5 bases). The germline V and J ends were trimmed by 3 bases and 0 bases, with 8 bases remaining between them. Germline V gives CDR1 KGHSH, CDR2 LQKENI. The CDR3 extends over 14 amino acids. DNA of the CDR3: TGTGCCAGCTCACCCCGGGGCCTGAACACTGAAGCTTTCTTT. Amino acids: CASSPRGLNTEAFF.